The rows below give T cell receptor beta chains drawn from one sample of a study of blood T cell repertoires in COVID-19. Produced via immunoSEQ multiplex PCR; TCRdb's table is partial and in-frame only. Found here are 150,000 to 160,000 clones, about 86% of them singletons; the top ten hold 25% to 30%. The sample comprised peripheral blood. The receptors shown here come from a woman in her sixties with acute or convalescent COVID-19. CDR3s include the opening cysteine and the closing phenylalanine or tryptophan. The D gene is left open where the match is weak.

V gene	J gene	D gene	CDR3 protein
TRBV29-1	TRBJ1-2	-	CSVEVVPGQTSEGYTF
TRBV19	TRBJ1-5	-	CASSMNRPGGNSSNQPQHF
TRBV18	TRBJ2-7	TRBD1	CASSPKTGVVVEQYF
TRBV13	TRBJ2-6	-	CASSPHAQGPSGANVLTF
TRBV2	TRBJ1-1	-	CASSVAVNTEAFF
TRBV4-1	TRBJ1-1	-	CASSQDPSLNTEAFF
TRBV7-3	TRBJ2-2	TRBD2	CASSLTGAGLPAGELFF
TRBV6-5	TRBJ1-1	TRBD1	CASSSSGGANAEAFF
TRBV3-1/TRBV3-2	TRBJ1-1	-	CASSQDLGLVNTEAFF
TRBV27	TRBJ2-5	-	CASSSQLASETQYF
TRBV10-3	TRBJ1-2	TRBD1	CATSSGGDYGYTF
TRBV6-4	TRBJ2-1	-	CASSDSSYNEQFF
TRBV7-3	TRBJ2-1	-	CASSLSYTEEQFF
TRBV19	TRBJ1-2	TRBD1	CASSMKDRLNYGYTF
TRBV11-2	TRBJ2-2	-	CASSPRAGGTGELFF
TRBV5-3	TRBJ2-3	TRBD2	CARSRTSARTDTQYF
TRBV7-6	TRBJ1-1	-	CASSQLGGWITEAFF
TRBV9	TRBJ2-3	-	CASSVASTGSGLYTQYF
TRBV6-6	TRBJ1-3	-	CASSRGNTIYF
TRBV9	TRBJ2-2	-	CASTVLSNTGELFF
TRBV7-6	TRBJ2-3	TRBD2	CASSFAWTSGGNTDTQYF
TRBV29-1	TRBJ1-1	-	CSVDGGLTEAFF
TRBV19	TRBJ1-3	-	CASSIASSRGGNTIYF
TRBV7-6	TRBJ1-2	-	CASSLVVGGQSGYTF
TRBV27	TRBJ2-1	-	CASSGLAEFEQFF
TRBV3-1/TRBV3-2	TRBJ1-1	-	CASSQEGGKGTEAFF
TRBV7-2	TRBJ1-5	-	CASSLMSRYSNQPQHF
TRBV9	TRBJ1-1	-	CASSAEPNTEAFF
TRBV19	TRBJ1-5	TRBD1	CASTLQGVSNQPQHF
TRBV28	TRBJ1-2	-	CASSYRNYGYTF
TRBV6-5	TRBJ1-2	TRBD1	CASRDRGNSGGYTF
TRBV3-1/TRBV3-2	TRBJ1-1	-	CASGGDGNTEAFF
TRBV5-1	TRBJ1-3	TRBD1	CARATETGDGNTIYF
TRBV30	TRBJ1-2	TRBD1	CAWMGQFYGYTF
TRBV15	TRBJ1-3	-	CATRASAGNTIYF
TRBV11-1	TRBJ1-2	-	CASSFSGSGSYTF
TRBV24-1	TRBJ1-5	TRBD1	CATSDTRGNQPQHF